This TCR beta chain derives from a study of identical twins. A single record per CDR3 protein comes from TCRdb applying MiXCR to the 5' RACE reads. In the table there are some 710,000 distinct CDR3 sequences, around 6.1% of which are singletons. This clonotype was picked up many times. The CDR3 runs to 13 residues. Germline V lookup: CDR1 LNHNV, CDR2 YYDKDF (reference sequence). V was shortened by 3 bases and J by 12 bases, with 15 bases between the two germline ends. V gene TRBV15 combines with J gene TRBJ2-1; TRBD1 might be the D (6 bases). The sequence derives from a man younger than 35 in good health. The sample consisted of naive T cells sorted from blood. As DNA, the CDR3 is TGTGCCACCAGCAGGGACAACCCCAGGGGGCAGTTCTTC. It specifies CATSRDNPRGQFF.